This T cell receptor (beta chain) stems from a study of regulatory T cells in long-lasting Graves disease. Arm-PCR of CDR3 regions with iRepertoire HTBI primers generated TCR beta libraries. TCRdb re-called the multiplex PCR reads with MiXCR, one entry per CDR3 protein. The sample includes 370,000 or so distinct CDR3 sequences, about 16% of them seen just once. V dropped 2 bases and J dropped 7; count of bases not matched to a gene: 9. Germline assignment: CDR1 MDHEN and CDR2 SYDVKM. The CDR3 runs 16 residues. Comments on this clonotype: The antigen is not known.

Study results and caveats: Samples came from peripheral blood alone, without thyroid tissue.

Noted time point: newly diagnosed GD, antithyroid drugs for less than 3 months. The authors made the TCR library using RNA they extracted from PBMCs. The same sample was also studied in work on T cells in Graves' hyperthyroidism and ophthalmopathy.

This chain connects TRBV28 to TRBJ1-2; TRBD1 aligns across 11 bases. The TCR comes from a woman younger than 30 with Graves disease. The sequencing here drew on peripheral blood mononuclear cells (PBMCs), taken at new diagnosis, from a patient treated with antithyroid drugs. The CDR3 DNA follows: TGTGCCAGCAGTTTAGGGACAGGGGGACCATTCGGTGGCTACACCTTC. It translates to CASSLGTGGPFGGYTF.